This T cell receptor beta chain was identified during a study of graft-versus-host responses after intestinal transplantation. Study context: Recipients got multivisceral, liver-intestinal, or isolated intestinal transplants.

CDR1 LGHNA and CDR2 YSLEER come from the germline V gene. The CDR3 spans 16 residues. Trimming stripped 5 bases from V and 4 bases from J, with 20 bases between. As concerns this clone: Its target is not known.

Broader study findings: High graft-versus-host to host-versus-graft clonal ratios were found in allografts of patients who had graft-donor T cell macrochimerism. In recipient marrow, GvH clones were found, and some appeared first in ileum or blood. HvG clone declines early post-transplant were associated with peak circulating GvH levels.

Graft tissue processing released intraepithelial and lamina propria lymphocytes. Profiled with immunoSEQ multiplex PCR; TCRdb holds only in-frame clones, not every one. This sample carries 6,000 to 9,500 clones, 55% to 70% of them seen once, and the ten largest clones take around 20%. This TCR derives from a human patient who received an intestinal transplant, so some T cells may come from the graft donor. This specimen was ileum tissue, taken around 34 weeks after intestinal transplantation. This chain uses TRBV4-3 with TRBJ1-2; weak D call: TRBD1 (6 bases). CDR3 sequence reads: CASSGGASEMFYGYTF. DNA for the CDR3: TGCGCCAGCAGCGGGGGGGCCTCGGAAATGTTCTATGGCTACACCTTC.